The next 27 T cell receptor beta chains were all read from a single sample in a study of shared T cell receptors in the human thymus. TCRdb keeps only in-frame clones here, not all; method: immunoSEQ multiplex PCR. The sample contains around 730,000 clones, roughly 85% of which appear only once. This sample also appeared in a second study, on human thymus T cells.

Sequences were obtained from thymocytes. These receptors were collected from a girl in the first two years of life with a congenital heart defect.

The V call is TRBV15, the J call TRBJ1-1; D remains ambiguous. Germline CDR1 reads LNHNV; CDR2 reads YYDKDF (reference sequence). V lost 3 bases and J 3 bases, leaving 20 bases between the germline ends. This CDR3 contains 17 residues. CDR3 region: CATSRETPPLKDTEAFF. The CDR3 coding sequence is TGTGCCACCAGCAGGGAGACCCCACCTCTCAAGGACACTGAAGCTTTCTTT.

V and J are TRBV21-1 and TRBJ1-4; TRBD1 was called by the table and not checked on the DNA. TRBV21-1 constitutes a pseudogene. The CDR3 is 18 residues long. CDR3 in amino acids: CASSLNPTETTTNEKLFF. The DNA for the CDR3 is TGTGCCAGCAGTTTGAACCCGACAGAAACTACAACTAATGAAAAACTGTTTTTT.

The rearrangement uses TRBV9 and TRBJ2-3; 9 bases match TRBD1. Germline CDR1 reads SGDLS; CDR2 reads YYNGEE. Trimming cost V 6 bases and J 3 bases; bases outside gene matches: 8. The CDR3 length is 15 residues. The CDR3 sequence is CASTRGQGGTDTQYF. CDR3 DNA: TGTGCCAGCACCCGGGGACAGGGAGGTACAGATACGCAGTATTTT.

The chain employs TRBV18 and TRBJ1-4; 11 bases line up with TRBD1. J gave up 1 base and V 6 bases, and 7 bases lay outside the gene matches. Germline lookup yields CDR1 KGHSH and CDR2 LQKENI. There are 17 residues in the CDR3. The CDR3 sequence: CASSDRGQWGTNEKLFF. The CDR3 region has the DNA TGTGCCAGCTCGGACAGGGGGCAGTGGGGAACTAATGAAAAACTGTTTTTT.

The chain couples TRBV11-2 to TRBJ2-3; D is uncertain. This CDR3 has 17 amino acids. The germline V gene encodes CDR1 SGHAT and CDR2 FQNNGV. The V and J ends lost 1 base and 0 bases respectively, with 14 bases between them. The CDR3 nucleotides are TGTGCCAGCAGCTTAGTTTGGGCCTTCGCGAGCACAGATACGCAGTATTTT. Translating gives CASSLVWAFASTDTQYF.

The rearrangement joins TRBV9 to TRBJ1-1; tentative D call: TRBD1 (5 bases). Germline V gene lookup returns CDR1 SGDLS and CDR2 YYNGEE. The CDR3 is made up of 14 amino acids. V dropped 4 bases and J dropped 3 bases, with 13 bases sitting between them. The CDR3 here is CASSPRVEDTEAFF. The CDR3 DNA is TGTGCCAGCAGCCCCAGGGTTGAGGACACTGAAGCTTTCTTT.

The V gene is TRBV30, the J gene TRBJ2-1; 13 bases fit TRBD2. The germline gives CDR1 GTSNPN, CDR2 SVGIG (reference sequence). V lost 5 bases to trimming and J lost 0 bases; unmatched junction nucleotides: 13. This CDR3 has 19 amino acids. CDR3 nucleotide sequence: TGTGCCTGGTATTCGGGACTAGCGGGGCCTCCTGACTCCTACAATGAGCAGTTCTTC. As protein: CAWYSGLAGPPDSYNEQFF.

The chain uses TRBV7-8 and TRBJ2-7; D might be TRBD2 (6 bases). Trimming pared 2 bases from V and 3 bases from J, leaving 29 bases between. CDR1 and CDR2 from the germline V gene are SGHVS and FQNEAQ. The CDR3 extends over 20 amino acids. CDR3 region: CASSLLSFFGSGAVNYEQYF. The CDR3 bases are TGTGCCAGCAGCTTACTTTCTTTTTTTGGTAGCGGTGCGGTCAACTACGAGCAGTACTTC.

This chain links TRBV5-1 with TRBJ1-1, with 8 nucleotides matching TRBD1. CDR3 size: 16 residues. Per the germline V gene, CDR1 is SGHRS and CDR2 is YFSETQ. After removal of 1 base from V and 10 bases from J, the junction contained 15 bases not matched to a gene. The CDR3: CASSLPGTTGGGGAFF. The CDR3 coding sequence is TGCGCCAGCAGCTTGCCGGGGACTACAGGGGGAGGGGGAGCTTTCTTT.

A few counts support this clone. The gene calls are TRBV2 and TRBJ1-1, with 8 bases that match TRBD1. With 11 bases clipped from V and 4 bases from J, the junction kept 9 bases outside the gene matches. CDR3 length: 13 residues. CDR1 and CDR2 (germline): SNHLY, FYNNEI. In DNA form, the CDR3 reads TGTGCCGGGAGACAGGGGAGGAGCACTGAAGCTTTCTTT. This codes for CAGRQGRSTEAFF.

This clone was seen a single time. CDR3 in DNA: TGCGCCAGCAGCACCCGACAGGGGGCGAGGAACGAGCAGTACTTC. As protein: CASSTRQGARNEQYF. The chain uses TRBV5-1 and TRBJ2-7; TRBD1 agrees at 10 bases. CDR3 length equals 15 residues. Per germline, CDR1 SGHRS and CDR2 YFSETQ. J lost 5 bases, V lost 4 bases, and 9 bases had no gene match.

This sequence joins TRBV2 and TRBJ1-1, with TRBD1 matching over 8 bases. The J segment lost 1 base and the V segment lost 11 bases, leaving 15 bases of the junction unmatched. Germline V gene data show CDR1 as SNHLY and CDR2 as FYNNEI. The CDR3 is 16 amino acids. The CDR3 DNA is TGTGCCCTAACATTGACAGGGGAGGAGGGGAACACTGAAGCTTTCTTT. Amino acids: CALTLTGEEGNTEAFF.

The table lists this clone with a few counts. The V and J genes are TRBV7-9 and TRBJ2-3, with TRBD2 identical over 10 bases. The ends lost 5 bases at V and 1 base at J; junction bases unmatched: 3. The germline V gene encodes CDR1 SEHNR and CDR2 FQNEAQ (reference sequence). This CDR3 comprises 15 residues. The CDR3 sequence is CASSPLAGGTDTQYF. The CDR3 DNA sequence: TGTGCCAGCAGCCCTCTAGCGGGGGGCACAGATACGCAGTATTTT.

The chain recombines TRBV19 with TRBJ1-5; D remains ambiguous. V was clipped by 2 bases and J by 12 bases, with 8 bases between them. Germline V gives CDR1 LNHDA, CDR2 SQIVND (reference sequence). The CDR3 contains 11 residues. In DNA, the CDR3 is TGTGCCAGTAGTATACTGGGCAACCAGCATTTT. Its translation is CASSILGNQHF. Supplemented by reference TRBV19 and TRBJ1-5, the full variable domain reads DGGITQSPKYLFRKEGQNVTLSCEQNLNHDAMYWYRQDPGQGLRLIYYSQIVNDFQKGDIAEGYSVSREKKESFPLTVTSAQKNPTAFYLCASSILGNQHFGDGTRLSIL.

The CDR3 reads CASSPTRTGDAFF. CDR3 bases: TGTGCCAGCAGTCCGACACGGACAGGGGACGCTTTCTTT. The gene calls are TRBV27 and TRBJ1-1, with 9 bases identical to TRBD1. The CDR3 spans 13 residues. J lost 11 bases, V lost 5 bases, and 9 bases had no gene match. The germline CDR1 and CDR2 sequences are MNHEY and SMNVEV (reference sequence).

This chain connects TRBV13 to TRBJ2-2, with 12 bases identical to TRBD1. The V gene's germline CDR1 is PRHDT and CDR2 FYEKMQ (reference sequence). Trimming took 4 bases from V and 7 from J; bases not matched to a gene: 19. This CDR3 spans 20 amino acids. The CDR3 coding sequence is TGTGCCAGCAGCTCCTCCCTAGGATACCGGGACAGGGGGCTTCACGGGGAGCTGTTTTTT. The encoded protein is CASSSSLGYRDRGLHGELFF.

The chain recombines TRBV4-1 with TRBJ1-1; TRBD1 might be the D (5 bases). The length of the CDR3 is 15 residues. Looked up from germline, CDR1 is MGHRA and CDR2 is YSYEKL. Trimming pared 4 bases from V and 4 bases from J, leaving 16 bases between. The CDR3 nucleotides read TGCGCCAGCAGCCGGAACGGGGCGGGGGGCACTGAAGCTTTCTTT. It encodes CASSRNGAGGTEAFF.

For this clone: One end of the junction fails to match germline, which may point to a read error. V usage is TRBV20-1 and J usage is TRBJ1-2, with 8 positions matching TRBD1. The CDR3 is 11 amino acids. Germline V gives CDR1 DFQATT, CDR2 SNEGSKA (reference sequence). CDR3 sequence: CSAPGTGRPAF. The CDR3 DNA sequence: TGCAGTGCTCCTGGGACAGGCAGGCCGGCCTTC.

The V call is TRBV11-2, the J call TRBJ1-1; 10 positions agree with TRBD1. The germline CDR1 and CDR2 sequences are SGHAT and FQNNGV. CDR3 length: 15 residues. V lost 2 bases, J lost 8 bases, and 8 bases stayed unmatched. The CDR3 spells CASSLLGQGGIEAFF. Here the CDR3 DNA reads TGTGCCAGCAGCTTACTCGGACAGGGGGGAATCGAAGCTTTCTTT.

J is TRBJ2-7 and V is TRBV6-5; TRBD1 matches 10 bases. The CDR3 contains 16 residues. Losses at the gene ends were 0 bases for V and 2 bases for J; bases not matched to a gene: 4. Germline V CDR1 and CDR2: MNHEY, SVGAGI. DNA of the CDR3: TGTGCCAGCAGTTACTCGGTGACAGGGGGCACCTACGAGCAGTACTTC. Translated, it gives CASSYSVTGGTYEQYF.

The chain joins TRBV5-1 to TRBJ1-1, with TRBD1 identical over 8 bases. With V trimmed by 1 base and J by 5 bases, 7 bases remained unmatched. Germline V gives CDR1 SGHRS, CDR2 YFSETQ. The CDR3 sequence is 15 residues long. The CDR3: CASSLNRQGWTEAFF. CDR3 sequence (DNA): TGCGCCAGCAGCTTGAACCGACAGGGGTGGACTGAAGCTTTCTTT.

This clone has just a few counts. This chain connects TRBV19 to TRBJ1-1; TRBD1 matches at 7 bases. V shed 8 bases, J shed 6 bases, and the junction held 6 bases outside the gene matches. In germline, CDR1 is LNHDA, CDR2 SQIVND (reference sequence). The CDR3 extends over 12 amino acids. The CDR3 DNA is TGTGCCAGTTGTACAGGGGACGCTGAAGCTTTCTTT. It yields the protein CASCTGDAEAFF.

The J gene is TRBJ1-5, the V gene TRBV15; TRBD1 agrees at 9 bases. The CDR3 consists of 21 residues. V was pared by 1 base and J by 0 bases, with 16 bases of the junction left unmatched. Germline values: CDR1 LNHNV, CDR2 YYDKDF (reference sequence). The CDR3 is CATSRAPNRDRDRASNQPQHF. DNA for the CDR3: TGTGCCACCAGCAGAGCCCCGAACCGGGACAGGGACCGAGCTAGCAATCAGCCCCAGCATTTT.

The chain uses TRBV7-2 and TRBJ1-2, with 8 bases matching TRBD1. This CDR3 has 16 amino acids. Germline lookup yields CDR1 SGHTA and CDR2 FQGNSA. With V trimmed by 5 bases and J by 4 bases, 12 bases remained unmatched. Written as DNA, the CDR3 is TGTGCCAGCAGCCCCCGTCAGGGGGCGTCAATCTATGGCTACACCTTC. Translating it yields CASSPRQGASIYGYTF.

The chain couples TRBV19 to TRBJ2-3, with 8 bases that match TRBD1. The CDR3 is 15 amino acids. Trimming removed 6 bases from V and 2 bases from J; junction bases left unmatched: 7. Germline values: CDR1 LNHDA, CDR2 SQIVND (reference sequence). The CDR3 is CASRRGRGLTDTQYF. DNA for the CDR3: TGTGCCAGTAGGCGGGGCAGGGGGCTCACAGATACGCAGTATTTT. The full variable domain, completed using reference TRBV19 and TRBJ2-3, is DGGITQSPKYLFRKEGQNVTLSCEQNLNHDAMYWYRQDPGQGLRLIYYSQIVNDFQKGDIAEGYSVSREKKESFPLTVTSAQKNPTAFYLCASRRGRGLTDTQYFGPGTRLTVL.

The V and J genes are TRBV11-2 and TRBJ2-1; D gene unclear. Trimming left V 3 bases short and J 9 bases short, with 12 bases between. Germline V lookup: CDR1 SGHAT, CDR2 FQNNGV. The CDR3 runs to 13 residues. The CDR3 loop reads CASSFYRPGEQFF. The CDR3, as DNA: TGTGCCAGCAGCTTTTATCGGCCGGGTGAGCAGTTCTTC.

The rearrangement links TRBV28 to TRBJ1-3; D is undetermined. CDR1 and CDR2 from the germline V gene are MDHEN and SYDVKM. The V end lost 0 bases, the J end lost 0 bases, and 12 bases lay between the germline ends. This CDR3 region has 17 residues. This CDR3 is CASSLCKEDDSGNTIYF. CDR3 DNA sequence: TGTGCCAGCAGTTTATGCAAAGAGGATGACTCTGGAAACACCATATATTTT.